This TCR beta chain emerged from a study of shared clonotypes between healthy human individuals. As for the study in general: For every donor, three CD4 naive, three CD4 memory, two CD8 naive and one CD8 memory plates were used. Study findings and constraints: Blood was the sole source, and tissue repertoires probably differ.

Original handling: Filtering was not the same, since immunoSEQ gave junction-only sequences without quality scores. Sequencing was performed with immunoSEQ multiplex PCR; in TCRdb, only in-frame clones are kept and a portion is missing. V and J calls and clone size are those listed in that table; D and trimming were worked out from the DNA. Seen here are about 610,000 clones, approximately 96% observed once, and the top ten hold roughly 0.12%. With respect to this clone: Antigen: not known.

The CDR3 covers 16 residues. Germline V gene lookup returns CDR1 SGHNT and CDR2 YENEEA. The ends lost 0 bases at V and 16 bases at J; junction bases unmatched: 11. CD45RO-negative, CCR7-positively selected cells formed the naive CD8 fraction, excluding terminally differentiated effector memory CD45RA+ cells. J is TRBJ2-1 and V is TRBV11-3; 14 nucleotides match TRBD2. The TCR originated in a woman aged 25 to 39 in good health. Material for sequencing was naive CD8+ T cells sorted from blood. The CDR3 spells CASSLDPPGLAGEVFF. CDR3 in DNA: TGTGCCAGCAGCTTAGATCCGCCGGGACTAGCGGGAGAGGTATTCTTC.